This entry describes one T cell receptor (beta chain). Original analysis: Reference gene primer amplification gave nucleated cell count estimates. TCRdb's copy holds only in-frame clones and misses some; the assay was immunoSEQ multiplex PCR. V and J calls and clone size follow that table, whereas D and trimming were derived from the DNA. The data contain around 200,000 clones, about 85% of them singletons. The entry originates in a study of blood T cell repertoires in COVID-19. Study-wide background: Sites in the United States, Italy and Spain provided acute and convalescent COVID-19 samples. T cells, B-cell-depleted T cells, or PBMCs supplied cDNA or gDNA.

V dropped 3 bases and J dropped 3; count of bases not matched to a gene: 8. The CDR3 length is 17 residues. Germline CDR1 and CDR2: SGHNT and YYREEE (reference sequence). The sample comprised peripheral blood. The TCR originated in an elderly woman with acute or convalescent COVID-19. The chain combines TRBV5-4 with TRBJ2-5; 13 bases fit TRBD2. DNA for the CDR3: TGTGCCAGCAGCTCGGGACTAGCGGGATTCGTGGAAGAGACCCAGTACTTC. Protein sequence: CASSSGLAGFVEETQYF.